The 22 T cell receptor beta chains reported below all come from one sample, sequenced in a study of blood T cell repertoires in COVID-19 (dated by TCRdb to the early 2020s). To prepare the library, the immunoSEQ multiplex PCR assay was applied. TCRdb provides this immuneACCESS table in a form limited to in-frame rearrangements. Some clones are lacking; in checked studies, under half of them reflect an unresolved V gene, and why the rest are absent is not known. The sample table shows nearly 350,000 clones, and approximately 84% are seen once. Over 0.8% of the sample is in the top ten clones. The sample was PBMCs or T cells enriched from blood (not recorded which). The receptors derive from a woman aged 25 to 39 who had recovered from COVID-19.

The chain couples TRBV19 to TRBJ1-2; D not certain. Looked up from germline, CDR1 is LNHDA and CDR2 is SQIVND (reference sequence). The CDR3 has 11 residues. V dropped 4 bases and J dropped 6 bases, with 6 bases sitting between them. The CDR3 reads CASSRRDGYTF. The CDR3 nucleotides read TGTGCCAGTAGTAGGAGGGATGGCTACACCTTC.

The chain combines TRBV6-1 with TRBJ1-1; possible D gene TRBD1, 6 bases. From germline, CDR1 is MNHNS and CDR2 SASEGT. The CDR3 loop spans 15 amino acids. The germline V and J ends were trimmed by 2 bases and 4 bases, with 14 bases remaining between them. The CDR3 loop is CASSERGGLGTEAFF. DNA of the CDR3: TGTGCCAGCAGTGAAAGGGGGGGCTTGGGCACTGAAGCTTTCTTT.

The genes are TRBV6-1 and TRBJ2-1; 11 bases are a match to TRBD2. Germline CDR1 reads MNHNS; CDR2 reads SASEGT. V lost 4 bases, J lost 0 bases, and 14 bases stayed unmatched. The CDR3 totals 20 residues. The CDR3: CASSGLLAGGSPSSYNEQFF. The CDR3 DNA reads TGTGCCAGCAGTGGTCTCCTAGCGGGGGGTTCTCCAAGCTCCTACAATGAGCAGTTCTTC.

V usage is TRBV6-5 and J usage is TRBJ2-2; 8 nucleotides agree with TRBD1. Trimming cost V 6 bases and J 5 bases; bases outside gene matches: 5. The CDR3 has 14 amino acids. The germline V gene encodes CDR1 MNHEY and CDR2 SVGAGI. The CDR3 region is CASSRGRGTGELFF. The CDR3 DNA reads TGTGCCAGCAGCAGGGGGCGCGGGACCGGGGAGCTGTTTTTT.

The chain uses TRBV6-5 and TRBJ1-4; 8 bases match TRBD1. The CDR3 loop spans 13 amino acids. Germline values: CDR1 MNHEY, CDR2 SVGAGI. Trimming took 2 bases from V and 8 from J; bases not matched to a gene: 1. CDR3 loop: CASSYRDREKLFF. The CDR3 region has the DNA TGTGCCAGCAGTTACCGGGACAGGGAAAAACTGTTTTTT.

The CDR3 here is CASSSHLGGGQFF. The DNA for the CDR3 is TGTGCCAGCAGCTCTCACCTGGGAGGGGGGCAGTTCTTC. The chain combines TRBV7-8 with TRBJ2-1; possible D gene TRBD2, 7 bases. Germline V gene data show CDR1 as SGHVS and CDR2 as FQNEAQ. This CDR3 contains 13 residues. V lost 4 bases and J lost 12, with 16 bases in between.

The chain is built from TRBV5-1 and TRBJ2-7, with D possibly matching TRBD1 (5 bases). The CDR3 has 12 amino acids. Germline V CDR1 and CDR2: SGHRS, YFSETQ. Trimming shortened V by 2 bases and J by 7 bases, and 10 bases separated the two germline ends. DNA of the CDR3: TGCGCCAGCAGCTTCAGTCAGGGTGAGCAGTACTTC. The encoded protein is CASSFSQGEQYF.

The gene calls are TRBV7-9 and TRBJ1-3, with a possible D match to TRBD1 (5 bases). Per germline, CDR1 SEHNR and CDR2 FQNEAQ (reference sequence). V was shortened by 5 bases and J by 8 bases, with 13 bases between the two germline ends. CDR3 size: 13 residues. The CDR3 region is CASSDPPGHTIYF. CDR3 sequence (DNA): TGTGCCAGCAGCGATCCTCCAGGGCACACCATATATTTT.

The chain combines TRBV28 with TRBJ1-1; D perhaps matches TRBD1 (6 bases). Trimming removed 10 bases from V and 4 bases from J, with 19 bases in between. The CDR3 totals 14 residues. CDR1 and CDR2 (germline): MDHEN, SYDVKM. CDR3: CAIEGGQTFTEAFF. The CDR3 DNA reads TGTGCCATAGAAGGAGGACAGACTTTCACTGAAGCTTTCTTT. The whole variable domain, filled in from reference TRBV28 and TRBJ1-1, reads DVKVTQSSRYLVKRTGEKVFLECVQDMDHENMFWYRQDPGLGLRLIYFSYDVKMKEKGDIPEGYSVSREKKERFSLILESASTNQTSMYLCAIEGGQTFTEAFFGQGTRLTVV.

This clone was detected a few times. The chain employs TRBV5-4 and TRBJ1-2, with D possibly being TRBD1 (5 bases). Germline V CDR1 and CDR2: SGHNT, YYREEE (reference sequence). V was clipped by 1 base and J by 4 bases, with 17 bases between them. CDR3 size: 16 residues. For the CDR3, the DNA is TGTGCCAGCAGCTTGCCCCGACGAGGAGGGGCCTATGGCTACACCTTC. Its protein is CASSLPRRGGAYGYTF.

The genes are TRBV4-3 and TRBJ2-7; D ambiguous. V was shortened by 0 bases and J by 1 base, with 10 bases between the two germline ends. Germline V gene data show CDR1 as LGHNA and CDR2 as YSLEER. This CDR3 is 15 amino acids long. CDR3 DNA: TGCGCCAGCAGCCAAGATCCTCAGGTATCCTACGAGCAGTACTTC. Translation: CASSQDPQVSYEQYF.

The chain has TRBV2 and TRBJ1-5; D not resolved. Between the trimmed V and J ends, which lost 3 bases and 7 bases, there was a span of 10 bases. Per germline, CDR1 SNHLY and CDR2 FYNNEI. This CDR3 contains 13 residues. Written as DNA, the CDR3 is TGTGCCAGCAGTGAGTTTCTGGGCCAGCCCCAGCATTTT. Translation: CASSEFLGQPQHF.

This clone was recorded once. The chain couples TRBV5-1 to TRBJ1-5; 8 bases are shared with TRBD1. This CDR3 is 13 amino acids long. Germline V gives CDR1 SGHRS, CDR2 YFSETQ. V dropped 3 bases and J dropped 6; count of bases not matched to a gene: 2. CDR3 amino acids: CASSSGQGQPQHF. The CDR3 nucleotides read TGCGCCAGCAGCTCCGGACAGGGTCAGCCCCAGCATTTT.

J is TRBJ2-5 and V is TRBV6-5, with 7 bases identical to TRBD1. Trimming took 6 bases from V and 0 from J; bases not matched to a gene: 7. The CDR3 runs 15 residues. The germline CDR1 and CDR2 sequences are MNHEY and SVGAGI. The CDR3 coding sequence is TGTGCCAGCAGGCTCAGGGACAGCGACCAAGAGACCCAGTACTTC. Translation: CASRLRDSDQETQYF.

This chain uses TRBV28 with TRBJ2-5, with TRBD2 matching over 9 bases. In germline, CDR1 is MDHEN, CDR2 SYDVKM. V was clipped by 7 bases and J by 1 base; unmatched bases: 13. The CDR3 runs to 17 residues. In DNA form, the CDR3 reads TGTGCCAGCACCGAGTGGCGAATAGCGGGGGCCCAAGAGACCCAGTACTTC. Protein product: CASTEWRIAGAQETQYF.

This clone was seen once. This rearrangement joins TRBV7-2 to TRBJ2-1, with 7 positions matching TRBD2. Per the germline V gene, CDR1 is SGHTA and CDR2 is FQGNSA. V gave up 7 bases and J gave up 2 bases; unmatched junction bases: 5. This CDR3 is built from 14 residues. CDR3 bases: TGTGCCAGCAAACGCGGGGGAACCTACAATGAGCAGTTCTTC. It specifies CASKRGGTYNEQFF.

V is TRBV6-1 and J is TRBJ2-7; D is unresolved. The length of the CDR3 is 13 residues. The V end lost 2 bases, the J end lost 3 bases, and 8 bases lay between the germline ends. Germline V CDR1 and CDR2: MNHNS, SASEGT. CDR3 in amino acids: CASSERFIYEQYF. CDR3 nucleotide sequence: TGTGCCAGCAGTGAACGGTTTATCTACGAGCAGTACTTC.

J is TRBJ2-3 and V is TRBV7-6, with TRBD1 identical over 7 bases. The CDR3 is 16 residues long. Trimming at V came to 1 base and at J to 1 base, leaving 5 bases not matched to a gene. Germline assignment: CDR1 SGHVS and CDR2 FNYEAQ. The CDR3 DNA reads TGTGCCAGCAGCTTAGATCCCACAGGGGGCACAGATACGCAGTATTTT. The encoded protein is CASSLDPTGGTDTQYF.

The V and J genes are TRBV12-3 or TRBV12-4 and TRBJ1-1, with a weak D call TRBD1 (5 bases). The length of the CDR3 is 13 residues. Between the trimmed V and J ends, which lost 3 bases and 4 bases, there was a span of 9 bases. CDR3 sequence (DNA): TGTGCCAGCAGTTTGGGCACAGGCACTGAAGCTTTCTTT. This sequence encodes CASSLGTGTEAFF.

The CDR3 loop is CASSDPGRSYEQYF. The CDR3 DNA reads TGCGCCAGCAGTGACCCAGGGCGATCCTACGAGCAGTACTTC. This rearrangement joins TRBV10-2 to TRBJ2-7; a possible D gene is TRBD1 (5 bases). The CDR3 sequence is 14 residues long. Germline lookup yields CDR1 WSHSY and CDR2 SAAADI. The V gene lost 3 bases and the J gene lost 1 base, with 10 bases spanning the gap.

The chain carries TRBV6-2 or TRBV6-3 and TRBJ2-5; D is perhaps TRBD2 (5 bases). Germline V gene sequence: CDR1 MNHEY, CDR2 SVGEGT. There are 14 residues in the CDR3. The V and J ends lost 3 bases and 4 bases respectively, with 12 bases between them. The CDR3 coding sequence is TGTGCCAGCAGTTATGCCGGAGGAAGAGAGACCCAGTACTTC. This sequence encodes CASSYAGGRETQYF.

The gene calls are TRBV2 and TRBJ2-3; 7 nucleotides match TRBD2. Germline V gene data show CDR1 as SNHLY and CDR2 as FYNNEI. Trimming took 7 bases from V and 3 from J; bases not matched to a gene: 10. The CDR3 sequence is 15 residues long. The CDR3 here is CASMESGLPTDTQYF. The CDR3 DNA sequence: TGTGCCAGCATGGAGTCGGGACTACCGACAGATACGCAGTATTTT.